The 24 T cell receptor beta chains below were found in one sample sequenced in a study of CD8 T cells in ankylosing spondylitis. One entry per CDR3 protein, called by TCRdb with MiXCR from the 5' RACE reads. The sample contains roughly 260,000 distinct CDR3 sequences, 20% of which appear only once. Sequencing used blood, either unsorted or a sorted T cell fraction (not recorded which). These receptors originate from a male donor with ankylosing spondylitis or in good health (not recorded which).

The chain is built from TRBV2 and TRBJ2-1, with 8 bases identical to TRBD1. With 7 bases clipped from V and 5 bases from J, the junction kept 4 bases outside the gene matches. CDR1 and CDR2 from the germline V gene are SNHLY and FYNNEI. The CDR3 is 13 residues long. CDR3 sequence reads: CASIDRGNNEQFF. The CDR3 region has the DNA TGTGCCAGCATCGACAGGGGAAACAATGAGCAGTTCTTC. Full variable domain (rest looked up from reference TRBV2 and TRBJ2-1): EPEVTQTPSHQVTQMGQEVILRCVPISNHLYFYWYRQILGQKVEFLVSFYNNEISEKSEIFDDQFSVERPDGSNFTLKIRSTKLEDSAMYFCASIDRGNNEQFFGPGTRLTVL.

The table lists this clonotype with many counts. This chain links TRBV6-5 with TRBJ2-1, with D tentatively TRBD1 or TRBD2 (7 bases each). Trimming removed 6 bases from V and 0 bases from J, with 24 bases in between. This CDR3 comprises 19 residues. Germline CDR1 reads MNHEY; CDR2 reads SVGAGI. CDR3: CASSLRGAWGGSSYNEQFF. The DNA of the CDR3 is TGTGCCAGCAGCCTCAGGGGGGCCTGGGGGGGGAGCTCCTACAATGAGCAGTTCTTC.

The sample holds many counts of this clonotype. The CDR3 DNA sequence: TGTGCCAGCAGCCGAAGACTAGCGGGATTATCCGGGGAGCTGTTTTTT. Translation: CASSRRLAGLSGELFF. The rearrangement joins TRBV3-1 to TRBJ2-2, with 11 nucleotides matching TRBD2. Unmatched junction bases numbered 7, after V lost 4 bases and J lost 6 bases. Germline assignment: CDR1 LGHDT and CDR2 YNNKEL (reference sequence). The CDR3 totals 16 residues.

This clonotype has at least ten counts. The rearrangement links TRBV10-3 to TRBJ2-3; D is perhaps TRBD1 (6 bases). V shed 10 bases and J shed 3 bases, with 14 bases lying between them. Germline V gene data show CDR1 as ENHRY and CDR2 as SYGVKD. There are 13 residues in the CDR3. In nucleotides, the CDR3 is TGTGCCACCGTGGGGGCTGGAACAGATACGCAGTATTTT. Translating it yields CATVGAGTDTQYF.

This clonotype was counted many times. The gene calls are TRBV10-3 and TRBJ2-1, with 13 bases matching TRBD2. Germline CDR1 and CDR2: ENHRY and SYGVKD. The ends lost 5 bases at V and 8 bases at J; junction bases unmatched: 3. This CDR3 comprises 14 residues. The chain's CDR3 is CAISWTSGSDEQFF. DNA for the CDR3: TGTGCCATCAGTTGGACTAGCGGGAGCGATGAGCAGTTCTTC.

This chain's CDR3 is CAISPGQGATEAFF. The CDR3 coding sequence is TGTGCCATCAGTCCGGGTCAGGGGGCGACTGAAGCTTTCTTT. The chain couples TRBV10-3 to TRBJ1-1, with 8 bases identical to TRBD1. The CDR3 spans 14 residues. Looked up from germline, CDR1 is ENHRY and CDR2 is SYGVKD. The ends lost 5 bases at V and 5 bases at J; junction bases unmatched: 7.

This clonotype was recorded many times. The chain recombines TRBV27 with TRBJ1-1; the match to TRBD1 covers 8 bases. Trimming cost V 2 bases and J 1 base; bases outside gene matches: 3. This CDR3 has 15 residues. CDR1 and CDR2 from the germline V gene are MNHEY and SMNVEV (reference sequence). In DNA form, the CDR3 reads TGTGCCAGCAGTTTAGGACAGGGCGGGAACACTGAAGCTTTCTTT. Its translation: CASSLGQGGNTEAFF.

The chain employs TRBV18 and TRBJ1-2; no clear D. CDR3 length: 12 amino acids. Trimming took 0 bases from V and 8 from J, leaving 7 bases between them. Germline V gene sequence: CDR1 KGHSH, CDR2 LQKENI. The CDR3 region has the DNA TGTGCCAGCTCACCACCGGTCGGCGGCTACACCTTC. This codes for CASSPPVGGYTF.

Here the CDR3 DNA reads TGTGCCACCAGCAGAGCAGTAGTTTATAGCAATCAGCCCCAGCATTTT. Encoded protein: CATSRAVVYSNQPQHF. The chain links TRBV15 to TRBJ1-5; the D is unclear. The CDR3 sequence is 16 residues long. Between the trimmed V and J ends, which lost 1 base and 0 bases, there was a span of 10 bases. Germline V gene data show CDR1 as LNHNV and CDR2 as YYDKDF (reference sequence).

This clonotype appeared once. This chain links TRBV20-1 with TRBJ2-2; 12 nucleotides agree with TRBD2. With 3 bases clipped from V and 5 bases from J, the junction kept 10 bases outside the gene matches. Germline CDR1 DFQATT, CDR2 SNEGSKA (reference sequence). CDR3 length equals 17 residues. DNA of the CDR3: TGCAGTGCTAGGGACTCTAGCGGGGGGGCCCGGACCGGGGAGCTGTTTTTT. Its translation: CSARDSSGGARTGELFF.

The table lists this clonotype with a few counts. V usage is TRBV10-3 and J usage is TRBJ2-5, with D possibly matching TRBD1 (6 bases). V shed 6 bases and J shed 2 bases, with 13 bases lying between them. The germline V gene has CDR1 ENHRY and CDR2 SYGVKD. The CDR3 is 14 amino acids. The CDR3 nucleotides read TGTGCCATCAGACAGGGTCCACAGCAAGAGACCCAGTACTTC. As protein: CAIRQGPQQETQYF.

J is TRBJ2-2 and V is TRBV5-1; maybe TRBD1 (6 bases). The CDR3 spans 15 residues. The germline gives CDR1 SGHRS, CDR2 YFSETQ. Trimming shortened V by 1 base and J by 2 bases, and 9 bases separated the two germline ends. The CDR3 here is CASSLRQVNTGELFF. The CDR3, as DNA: TGCGCCAGCAGCTTGAGACAGGTCAACACCGGGGAGCTGTTTTTT.

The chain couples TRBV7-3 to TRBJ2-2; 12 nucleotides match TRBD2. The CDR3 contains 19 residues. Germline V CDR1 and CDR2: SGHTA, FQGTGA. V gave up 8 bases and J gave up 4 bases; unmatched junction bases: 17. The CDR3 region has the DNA TGTGCCAGCGTTCGGGGAGGACTAGCGGGACCCGGGGGCACCGGGGAGCTGTTTTTT. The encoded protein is CASVRGGLAGPGGTGELFF.

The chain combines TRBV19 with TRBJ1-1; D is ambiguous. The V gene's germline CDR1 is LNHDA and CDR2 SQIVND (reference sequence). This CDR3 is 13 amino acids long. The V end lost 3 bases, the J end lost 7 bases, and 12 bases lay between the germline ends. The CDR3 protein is CASSISTGYEAFF. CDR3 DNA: TGTGCCAGTAGTATTTCGACCGGCTATGAAGCTTTCTTT.

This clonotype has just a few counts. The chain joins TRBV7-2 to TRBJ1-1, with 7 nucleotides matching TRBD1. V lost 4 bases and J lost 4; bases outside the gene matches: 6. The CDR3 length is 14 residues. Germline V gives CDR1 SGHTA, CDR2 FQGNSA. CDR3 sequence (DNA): TGTGCCAGCAGCTCCCTGGACAGGACCACTGAAGCTTTCTTT. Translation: CASSSLDRTTEAFF.

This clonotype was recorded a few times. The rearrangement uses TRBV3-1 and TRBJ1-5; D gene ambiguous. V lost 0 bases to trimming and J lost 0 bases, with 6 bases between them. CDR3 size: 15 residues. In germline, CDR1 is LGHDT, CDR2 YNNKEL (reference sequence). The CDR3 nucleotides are TGTGCCAGCAGCCAAGAGGGCATTAGCAATCAGCCCCAGCATTTT. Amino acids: CASSQEGISNQPQHF.

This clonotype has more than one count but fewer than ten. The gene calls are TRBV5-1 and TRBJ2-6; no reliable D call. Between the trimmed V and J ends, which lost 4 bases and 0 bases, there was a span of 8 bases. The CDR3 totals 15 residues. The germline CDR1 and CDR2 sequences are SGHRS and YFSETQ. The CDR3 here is CASSPGDSGANVLTF. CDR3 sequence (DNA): TGCGCCAGCAGCCCCGGCGACTCTGGGGCCAACGTCCTGACTTTC.

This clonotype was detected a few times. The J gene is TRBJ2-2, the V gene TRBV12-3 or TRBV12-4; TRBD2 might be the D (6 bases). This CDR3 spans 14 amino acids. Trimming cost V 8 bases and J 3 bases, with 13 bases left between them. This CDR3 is CASLSGFYTGELFF. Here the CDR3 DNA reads TGTGCCAGCCTTAGCGGCTTCTACACCGGGGAGCTGTTTTTT.

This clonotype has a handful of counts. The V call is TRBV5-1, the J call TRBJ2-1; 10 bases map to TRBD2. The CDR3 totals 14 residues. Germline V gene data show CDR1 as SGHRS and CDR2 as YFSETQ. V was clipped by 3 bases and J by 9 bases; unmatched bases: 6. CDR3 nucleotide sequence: TGCGCCAGCAGCTACGGGACTAGCGCCGGTGAGCAGTTCTTC. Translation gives CASSYGTSAGEQFF.

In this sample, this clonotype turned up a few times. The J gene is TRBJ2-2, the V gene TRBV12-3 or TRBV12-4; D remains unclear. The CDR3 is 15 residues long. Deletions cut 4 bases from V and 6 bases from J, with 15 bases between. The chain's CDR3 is CASSSRPTVAGELFF. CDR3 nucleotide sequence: TGTGCCAGCAGTTCTAGACCCACAGTAGCCGGGGAGCTGTTTTTT.

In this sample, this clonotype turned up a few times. The CDR3 loop reads CASSLPRIVDTQYF. As DNA, the CDR3 is TGTGCCAGCAGTTTACCCCGGATAGTAGATACGCAGTATTTT. J is TRBJ2-3 and V is TRBV28; D gene unclear. The CDR3 extends over 14 amino acids. Germline V lookup: CDR1 MDHEN, CDR2 SYDVKM. V lost 2 bases to trimming and J lost 5 bases, with 11 bases between them.

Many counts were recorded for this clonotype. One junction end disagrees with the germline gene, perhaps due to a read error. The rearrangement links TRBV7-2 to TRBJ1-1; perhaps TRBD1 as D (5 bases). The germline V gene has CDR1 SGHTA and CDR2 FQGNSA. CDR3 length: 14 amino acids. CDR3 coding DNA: TGTGCCAGCAGCCTAGCCATGAGGGGCACTGAAGCTTTCTTT. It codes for CASSLAMRGTEAFF.

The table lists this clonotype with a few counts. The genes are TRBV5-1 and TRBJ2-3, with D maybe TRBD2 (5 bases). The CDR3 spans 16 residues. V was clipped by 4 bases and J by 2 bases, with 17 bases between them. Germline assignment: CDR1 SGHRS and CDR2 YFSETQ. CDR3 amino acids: CASSRGLEFITDTQYF. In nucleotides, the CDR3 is TGCGCCAGCAGCCGGGGTCTCGAATTCATCACAGATACGCAGTATTTT.

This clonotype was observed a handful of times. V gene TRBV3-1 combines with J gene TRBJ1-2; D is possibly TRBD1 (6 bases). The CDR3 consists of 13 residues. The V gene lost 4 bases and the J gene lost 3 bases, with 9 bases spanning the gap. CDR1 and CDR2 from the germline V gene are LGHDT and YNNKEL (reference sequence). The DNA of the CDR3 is TGTGCCAGCAGCCCCGACAGGTACTATGGCTACACCTTC. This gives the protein CASSPDRYYGYTF.